This T cell receptor (beta chain) emerged from a study of cytomegalovirus exposure and HLA in healthy donors. Study-wide background: The same platform used for the 666 first-cohort repertoires was also used for the approximately 120 validation repertoires, as a later analysis reported.

Of note for this clone: Antigen unknown.

Study-level findings and limits: Reportedly, diagnosis of cytomegalovirus status by the classifier showed high specificity and sensitivity.

Clones were sequenced by immunoSEQ multiplex PCR, and TCRdb holds only the in-frame ones, with some missing. This sample has 250,000 to 300,000 clones, with around 85% found just once. This CDR3 has 14 amino acids. V shed 8 bases and J shed 4 bases, with 15 bases lying between them. CDR1 and CDR2 from the germline V gene are SNHLY and FYNNEI. The clonotype originates from a young woman in good health and CMV-seronegative. This chain joins TRBV2 and TRBJ1-5; TRBD1 might be the D (5 bases). Sequencing input: PBMCs. CDR3 sequence reads: CASGAQGQNQPQHF. CDR3 bases: TGTGCCAGCGGAGCGCAGGGCCAAAATCAGCCCCAGCATTTT.